The clone carrying this T cell receptor (beta chain) has just one count. This sample stems from a study of PD-1 blockade in classical Hodgkin lymphoma. The CDR3 is made up of 13 amino acids. V was trimmed by 2 bases and J by 6 bases, leaving 5 bases between them. CDR1 is SGHDN, CDR2 FVKESK, per germline. Each patient relapsed following autologous stem cell transplantation, and prior brentuximab vedotin exposure differed. Researchers report purifying CD4+ T cells from thawed PBMCs by magnetic negative selection. The protocol was immunoSEQ multiplex PCR, while the TCRdb copy is restricted to in-frame clones and leaves out a portion. The table includes about 7,700 clones, more than 80% detected once.

Sequencing used CD4+ T cells from blood, obtained at baseline. The clonotype comes from a human donor with classical Hodgkin lymphoma. The V and J genes are TRBV14 and TRBJ1-6; D gene ambiguous. The CDR3 protein is CASSQNSNSPLHF. For the CDR3, the DNA is TGTGCCAGCAGCCAAAATAGTAATTCACCCCTCCACTTT.